The rows below give T cell receptor beta chains drawn from one sample of a study of cytomegalovirus exposure and HLA in healthy donors. Generated by immunoSEQ multiplex PCR, the TCRdb table keeps only in-frame clones and is missing some. The sample consists of roughly 350,000 clones, 70% to 90% of them appearing once. The sequenced sample was PBMCs. Receptors were obtained from a woman younger than 35 in good health and CMV-seronegative. Each CDR3 is given with its conserved first and last residue. Fields, in order: D gene, clone size, V gene, J gene, CDR3 length, CDR3 DNA, CDR3 protein. The D gene is left open where the match is weak. Size values are once, few and many counts, or a class for expanded clones, and some rows have none.

D gene: -
clone size: -
V gene: TRBV5-1
J gene: TRBJ2-3
CDR3 length: 17
CDR3 DNA: TGCGCCAGCAGCTTGGGACGGGTTCCTGTATCTGGAGATACGCAGTATTTT
CDR3 protein: CASSLGRVPVSGDTQYF

D gene: TRBD1
clone size: -
V gene: TRBV7-2
J gene: TRBJ2-7
CDR3 length: 17
CDR3 DNA: TGTGCCAGCAGCTTAGTAGGAGGACAGGGGGCGTCCTACGAGCAGTACTTC
CDR3 protein: CASSLVGGQGASYEQYF

D gene: -
clone size: -
V gene: TRBV28
J gene: TRBJ1-2
CDR3 length: 14
CDR3 DNA: TGTGCCAGCAGTTTATACCGGGATAACTATGGCTACACCTTC
CDR3 protein: CASSLYRDNYGYTF

D gene: TRBD2
clone size: -
V gene: TRBV9
J gene: TRBJ2-3
CDR3 length: 15
CDR3 DNA: TGTGCCAGCAGCCTCGCTAGCGGGAGTTCTGATACGCAGTATTTT
CDR3 protein: CASSLASGSSDTQYF

D gene: -
clone size: few
V gene: TRBV7-2
J gene: TRBJ1-3
CDR3 length: 17
CDR3 DNA: TGTGCCAGCAGCTCCCAATCAACACCTCTCTCTGGAAACACCATATATTTT
CDR3 protein: CASSSQSTPLSGNTIYF

D gene: -
clone size: -
V gene: TRBV9
J gene: TRBJ1-5
CDR3 length: 13
CDR3 DNA: TGTGCCAGCAGCTCCAATAGCAATCAGCCCCAGCATTTT
CDR3 protein: CASSSNSNQPQHF

D gene: TRBD2
clone size: -
V gene: TRBV28
J gene: TRBJ2-7
CDR3 length: 19
CDR3 DNA: TGTGCCAGCAGTTTATTGGGGGGCGGACTAGCGGGAGGGTCCTACGAGCAGTACTTC
CDR3 protein: CASSLLGGGLAGGSYEQYF

D gene: TRBD1
clone size: -
V gene: TRBV18
J gene: TRBJ2-7
CDR3 length: 17
CDR3 DNA: TGTGCCAGCTCACCATTTGGGTCGGGACAGAGCTCCTACGAGCAGTACTTC
CDR3 protein: CASSPFGSGQSSYEQYF

D gene: TRBD1
clone size: -
V gene: TRBV6-5
J gene: TRBJ1-5
CDR3 length: 13
CDR3 DNA: TGTGCCAGCAGGCGGACAGGGACCCAGCCCCAGCATTTT
CDR3 protein: CASRRTGTQPQHF

D gene: TRBD2
clone size: -
V gene: TRBV6-5
J gene: TRBJ2-3
CDR3 length: 15
CDR3 DNA: TGTGCCAGCAGTTACGGGGGTAGCGGGACAGATACGCAGTATTTT
CDR3 protein: CASSYGGSGTDTQYF

D gene: -
clone size: -
V gene: TRBV6-5
J gene: TRBJ2-7
CDR3 length: 15
CDR3 DNA: TGTGCCAGCAGATCACGTGGTGAACTCTCCTACGAGCAGTACTTC
CDR3 protein: CASRSRGELSYEQYF

D gene: TRBD2
clone size: -
V gene: TRBV5-6
J gene: TRBJ2-7
CDR3 length: 15
CDR3 DNA: TGTGCCAGCAGCTTGGTAGGCGGGAGGGCCCACGAGCAGTACTTC
CDR3 protein: CASSLVGGRAHEQYF

D gene: TRBD2
clone size: -
V gene: TRBV2
J gene: TRBJ2-1
CDR3 length: 15
CDR3 DNA: TGTGCCAGCAGGGTCCTAGCGGGAGGGTTAGATGAGCAGTTCTTC
CDR3 protein: CASRVLAGGLDEQFF

D gene: -
clone size: once
V gene: TRBV19
J gene: TRBJ2-2
CDR3 length: 15
CDR3 DNA: TGTGCCTGCAGCGGCCAGCACGCGAACACCGGGGAGCTGTTTTTT
CDR3 protein: CACSGQHANTGELFF

D gene: TRBD2
clone size: -
V gene: TRBV19
J gene: TRBJ2-2
CDR3 length: 14
CDR3 DNA: TGTGCCAGTAGTATCTCGGGGGGCACCGGGGAGCTGTTTTTT
CDR3 protein: CASSISGGTGELFF

D gene: -
clone size: -
V gene: TRBV25-1
J gene: TRBJ2-1
CDR3 length: 14
CDR3 DNA: TGTGCCAGCCGGGACTTGAGCTCCTACAATGAGCAGTTCTTC
CDR3 protein: CASRDLSSYNEQFF

D gene: TRBD2
clone size: -
V gene: TRBV4-2
J gene: TRBJ2-1
CDR3 length: 14
CDR3 DNA: TGTGCCAGCAGCCAAAGTTCGACTAGCGGGAGAACAATCTTC
CDR3 protein: CASSQSSTSGRTIF